One and the same sample provided the 24 T cell receptor beta chains below, sequenced in a study of T cells after yellow fever vaccination. MiXCR, applied by TCRdb to the 5' RACE reads, yields one record per CDR3 protein. This sample carries 200,000 to 250,000 distinct CDR3 sequences, less than 3.5% of them seen once, and the ten largest clones take approximately 3.5%. The sequenced sample was CD4+ T cells sorted from PBMCs, obtained 10 days after the yellow fever booster vaccination. These receptor sequences come from a man between 18 and 35 years old who received the YFV17D yellow fever vaccine.

This clonotype was recorded many times. V and J are TRBV18 and TRBJ2-5; the match to TRBD2 covers 7 bases. The V gene end was trimmed by 1 base and the J gene end by 3 bases; junction bases not matched to a gene: 5. There are 15 residues in the CDR3. Germline V lookup: CDR1 KGHSH, CDR2 LQKENI. The CDR3 reads CASSPRASGKETQYF. CDR3 DNA: TGTGCCAGCTCACCACGCGCCAGCGGGAAAGAGACCCAGTACTTC.

The chain employs TRBV5-5 and TRBJ2-5; 8 nucleotides match TRBD2. The CDR3 is 15 residues long. The germline CDR1 and CDR2 sequences are SGHKS and YYEKEE (reference sequence). V dropped 7 bases and J dropped 3; count of bases not matched to a gene: 11. The CDR3 sequence: CASQPVGGGKETQYF. CDR3 DNA: TGTGCCAGCCAACCTGTCGGGGGGGGAAAAGAGACCCAGTACTTC.

The V gene is TRBV20-1, the J gene TRBJ1-6, with D possibly TRBD1 on 6 matching bases. The CDR3 consists of 17 residues. Between the trimmed V and J ends, which lost 0 bases and 7 bases, there was a span of 19 bases. CDR1 is DFQATT, CDR2 SNEGSKA, per germline (reference sequence). CDR3 coding DNA: TGCAGTGCTAGAGATGTGGCAGGACAGAGAGAAAATTCACCCCTCCACTTT. Residues: CSARDVAGQRENSPLHF.

This clonotype has at least ten counts. This rearrangement joins TRBV7-2 to TRBJ1-3, with unresolved D. Germline CDR1 and CDR2: SGHTA and FQGNSA. The V and J ends lost 1 base and 2 bases respectively, with 9 bases between them. The CDR3 has 15 amino acids. The CDR3 protein is CASSLGSGTGNTIYF. In DNA, the CDR3 is TGTGCCAGCAGCTTAGGATCGGGGACTGGAAACACCATATATTTT.

This clonotype was seen a few times. V gene TRBV11-2 combines with J gene TRBJ2-6; D unclear. The germline V gene has CDR1 SGHAT and CDR2 FQNNGV. V lost 6 bases and J lost 9, with 15 bases in between. There are 14 residues in the CDR3. CDR3 loop: CASSHTSPRNVLTF. Here the CDR3 DNA reads TGTGCCAGCAGTCACACCTCCCCCCGCAACGTCCTGACTTTC.

The table lists this clonotype with a few counts. The chain combines TRBV6-6 with TRBJ2-3, with TRBD2 identical over 10 bases. After removal of 6 bases from V and 4 bases from J, the junction contained 10 bases not matched to a gene. Per germline, CDR1 MNHNY and CDR2 SVGAGI (reference sequence). The CDR3 contains 16 residues. CDR3 residues: CASSRNLAGAADTQYF. The CDR3 DNA sequence: TGTGCCAGCAGCCGAAATCTAGCGGGAGCAGCAGATACGCAGTATTTT.

This clonotype was seen more than once but under ten times. The chain uses TRBV7-2 and TRBJ1-2, with D possibly TRBD1 on 6 matching bases. V lost 4 bases and J 3 bases, leaving 12 bases between the germline ends. The CDR3 sequence is 14 residues long. Germline CDR1 and CDR2: SGHTA and FQGNSA. DNA of the CDR3: TGTGCCAGCAGCTCAGGGGTTGGATACTATGGCTACACCTTC. This codes for CASSSGVGYYGYTF.

V and J are TRBV10-1 and TRBJ2-3, with 9 bases fitting TRBD1. V lost 6 bases to trimming and J lost 2 bases; unmatched junction nucleotides: 3. Germline CDR1 WNHNN, CDR2 SYGVQD (reference sequence). The CDR3 spans 14 residues. The CDR3 nucleotides are TGCGCCAGCAGCGGGACAGGGTACACAGATACGCAGTATTTT. It specifies CASSGTGYTDTQYF.

The chain carries TRBV13 and TRBJ1-6; D is ambiguous. V dropped 5 bases and J dropped 0 bases, with 8 bases sitting between them. Looked up from germline, CDR1 is PRHDT and CDR2 is FYEKMQ (reference sequence). CDR3 length: 15 amino acids. The CDR3 here is CASSRAGSYNSPLHF. In DNA, the CDR3 is TGTGCCAGCAGCCGGGCTGGCTCCTATAATTCACCCCTCCACTTT.

This clonotype was found many times. This sequence joins TRBV5-1 and TRBJ2-7; 7 nucleotides match TRBD1. Germline CDR1 is SGHRS and CDR2 is YFSETQ. J was trimmed by 8 bases and V by 3 bases; bases with no gene match: 14. This CDR3 has 15 amino acids. In nucleotides, the CDR3 is TGCGCCAGCAGCTCGACTCCGGGACAGCCTGACCAGCAGTACTTC. Protein product: CASSSTPGQPDQQYF.

The rearrangement links TRBV7-8 to TRBJ2-5; 8 bases are shared with TRBD2. This CDR3 has 14 residues. V trimming: 5 bases; J trimming: 5 bases; junction bases outside the gene matches: 7. Germline assignment: CDR1 SGHVS and CDR2 FQNEAQ. The CDR3 nucleotides read TGTGCCAGCAGCCCGAGGACTAGCCAGGAGACCCAGTACTTC. Protein sequence: CASSPRTSQETQYF. Supplemented by reference TRBV7-8 and TRBJ2-5, the full variable domain reads GAGVSQSPRYKVAKRGQDVALRCDPISGHVSLFWYQQALGQGPEFLTYFQNEAQLDKSGLPSDRFFAERPEGSVSTLKIQRTQQEDSAVYLCASSPRTSQETQYFGPGTRLLVL.

Ten or more counts support this clonotype. The rearrangement links TRBV2 to TRBJ1-6; D call uncertain. The V and J ends lost 8 bases and 8 bases respectively, with 13 bases between them. The germline V gene encodes CDR1 SNHLY and CDR2 FYNNEI. The CDR3 has 13 amino acids. Here the CDR3 reads CASVAVVDSPLHF. The CDR3 DNA reads TGTGCCAGCGTCGCAGTTGTGGATTCACCCCTCCACTTT.

This clonotype was counted many times. As DNA, the CDR3 is TGTGCCAGCAGCCCCCGAGGGCATCCGGAGACCCAGTACTTC. The encoded protein is CASSPRGHPETQYF. This sequence joins TRBV5-6 and TRBJ2-5; TRBD2 is a possible D gene (5 bases). The CDR3 has 14 amino acids. V lost 4 bases and J 5 bases, leaving 15 bases between the germline ends. Germline loops: CDR1 SGHDT, CDR2 YYEEEE.

Only a few counts were recorded for this clonotype. The chain carries TRBV5-1 and TRBJ2-3; a possible D gene is TRBD2 (5 bases). Trimming removed 5 bases at V and 2 bases at J, with 15 bases between. The germline CDR1 and CDR2 sequences are SGHRS and YFSETQ. This CDR3 has 15 residues. The CDR3 spells CASSSRLLDTDTQYF. Written as DNA, the CDR3 is TGCGCCAGCAGTTCCCGCTTACTAGACACAGATACGCAGTATTTT.

This clonotype was seen many times. V gene TRBV28 combines with J gene TRBJ2-2; D uncertain. The ends were cut back, 1 base at V and 1 base at J, with 13 bases in the middle. Germline CDR1 and CDR2: MDHEN and SYDVKM. The CDR3 sequence is 17 residues long. For the CDR3, the DNA is TGTGCCAGCAGTTTATCGGGTCGACTTCTGAACACCGGGGAGCTGTTTTTT. Protein: CASSLSGRLLNTGELFF.

The chain carries TRBV6-2 or TRBV6-3 and TRBJ1-6, with D maybe TRBD1 (6 bases). The CDR3 is 14 residues long. Trimming pared 4 bases from V and 9 bases from J, leaving 13 bases between. Germline V CDR1 and CDR2: MNHEY, SVGEGT. CDR3 nucleotide sequence: TGTGCCAGCAGTTCGAAAGGGGGTGGTTCACCCCTCCACTTT. Residues: CASSSKGGGSPLHF.

Many counts were recorded for this clonotype. At one boundary the junction diverges from the germline segment, which might be a read error. The chain links TRBV7-2 to TRBJ2-7, with 10 bases matching TRBD2. Germline CDR1 SGHTA, CDR2 FQGNSA. CDR3 size: 13 residues. CDR3 bases: TGTGCCAGCAGCCCTAGCGGGGGCGTGACGAGGGACTTC. Translation gives CASSPSGGVTRDF.

This clonotype came up a few times. The chain combines TRBV5-4 with TRBJ2-5, with a tentative D call TRBD1 (5 bases). CDR1 SGHNT and CDR2 YYREEE come from the germline V gene (reference sequence). V was pared by 5 bases and J by 4 bases, with 18 bases between. This CDR3 spans 15 amino acids. The CDR3 DNA reads as TGTGCCAGCAGACAGGATGTGGGGTTACGAGAGACCCAGTACTTC. It codes for CASRQDVGLRETQYF.

The CDR3 protein is CASSIRAEHRGRYSNQPQHF. CDR3 sequence (DNA): TGTGCCAGTAGTATCAGGGCCGAGCACAGGGGTCGATATAGCAATCAGCCCCAGCATTTT. The chain employs TRBV19 and TRBJ1-5; 7 bases map to TRBD1. The trim removed 3 bases at V and 0 bases at J, leaving 17 bases unmatched. From germline, CDR1 is LNHDA and CDR2 SQIVND (reference sequence). The CDR3 loop spans 20 amino acids. Full variable domain (outside the CDR3, taken from reference TRBV19 and TRBJ1-5): DGGITQSPKYLFRKEGQNVTLSCEQNLNHDAMYWYRQDPGQGLRLIYYSQIVNDFQKGDIAEGYSVSREKKESFPLTVTSAQKNPTAFYLCASSIRAEHRGRYSNQPQHFGDGTRLSIL.

On this clonotype itself: The junction departs from the called germline gene at one end, perhaps through a read error. The rearrangement uses TRBV12-3 or TRBV12-4 and TRBJ2-3, with D possibly matching TRBD1 (5 bases). The CDR3 consists of 14 residues. For the CDR3, the DNA is TGTCCCAGCACACTACAGTGGGGCCCAGATACGCAGTATTTT. Amino acids: CPSTLQWGPDTQYF.

This clonotype was observed at least ten times. The rearrangement uses TRBV20-1 and TRBJ2-7; tentative D call: TRBD1 (6 bases). The CDR3 is 12 amino acids. V shed 1 base and J shed 6 bases, with 10 bases lying between them. Germline assignment: CDR1 DFQATT and CDR2 SNEGSKA (reference sequence). CDR3 DNA: TGCAGTGCTAGAGCTACAGGGTCCGAGCAGTACTTC. Translation: CSARATGSEQYF.

This clonotype was seen at least ten times. This chain uses TRBV20-1 with TRBJ2-1, with D tentatively TRBD1 or TRBD2 (6 bases each). Trimming removed 5 bases from V and 6 bases from J, with 17 bases in between. The CDR3 has 14 residues. Germline CDR1 reads DFQATT; CDR2 reads SNEGSKA (reference sequence). The CDR3 region has the DNA TGCAGTGCTCCGACCGTCGGAGGGGGCAATGAGCAGTTCTTC. This gives the protein CSAPTVGGGNEQFF.

The chain couples TRBV6-2 or TRBV6-3 to TRBJ2-7, with 7 nucleotides matching TRBD1. This CDR3 has 16 amino acids. The junction had 10 bases not matched to a gene; V was cut back by 5 bases and J by 0 bases. Germline V lookup: CDR1 MNHEY, CDR2 SVGEGT. The CDR3 loop is CASSPPGQKFSYEQYF. The CDR3 region has the DNA TGTGCCAGCAGTCCGCCGGGACAGAAGTTCTCCTACGAGCAGTACTTC.

This clonotype appeared many times. V is TRBV6-6 and J is TRBJ2-1; no definite D call. The germline V gene encodes CDR1 MNHNY and CDR2 SVGAGI (reference sequence). The CDR3 loop spans 13 amino acids. V was cut by 5 bases and J by 7 bases, with 12 bases left in between. The CDR3 coding sequence is TGTGCCAGCAGTGCGAGGTGGGATAATGAGCAGTTCTTC. Translated, it gives CASSARWDNEQFF.